A single sample gave rise to the 21 T cell receptor beta chains below, sequenced in a study of blood T cell repertoires in COVID-19. The method was immunoSEQ multiplex PCR; TCRdb's version includes in-frame clones alone and lacks a portion of them. The sample has approximately 260,000 clones; approximately 86% are singletons. The source material was PBMCs or T cells enriched from blood (not recorded which). All receptors come from a woman in her 30s with acute COVID-19.

This rearrangement joins TRBV28 to TRBJ1-6; 8 nucleotides match TRBD1. Germline V CDR1 and CDR2: MDHEN, SYDVKM. V lost 2 bases and J lost 3; bases outside the gene matches: 6. The CDR3 runs to 17 residues. CDR3 DNA sequence: TGTGCCAGCAGTTTACCGAAGACAGGGGTCTATAATTCACCCCTCCACTTT. Amino acid sequence: CASSLPKTGVYNSPLHF. Full variable domain (missing parts from reference TRBV28 and TRBJ1-6): DVKVTQSSRYLVKRTGEKVFLECVQDMDHENMFWYRQDPGLGLRLIYFSYDVKMKEKGDIPEGYSVSREKKERFSLILESASTNQTSMYLCASSLPKTGVYNSPLHFGNGTRLTVT.

The chain uses TRBV18 and TRBJ2-7, with D tentatively TRBD1 (6 bases). Germline V gene data show CDR1 as KGHSH and CDR2 as LQKENI. V shed 2 bases and J shed 3 bases, with 17 bases lying between them. The CDR3 has 16 residues. The CDR3 DNA reads TGTGCCAGCTCACCAGCCGGGACAAGGACTTTCTACGAGCAGTACTTC. Its protein is CASSPAGTRTFYEQYF.

This sequence joins TRBV28 and TRBJ1-5; D call uncertain. Germline V gene lookup returns CDR1 MDHEN and CDR2 SYDVKM. Trimming pared 3 bases from V and 6 bases from J, leaving 3 bases between. The CDR3 sequence is 11 residues long. The CDR3 DNA reads as TGTGCCAGCAGTTTGAGTCAGCCCCAGCATTTT. This encodes CASSLSQPQHF.

V and J are TRBV7-6 and TRBJ2-6; a possible D gene is TRBD2 (6 bases). V was clipped by 1 base and J by 2 bases, with 12 bases between them. This CDR3 has 17 amino acids. The germline CDR1 and CDR2 sequences are SGHVS and FNYEAQ. CDR3 in amino acids: CASSLEPGAAGANVLTF. The CDR3 DNA is TGTGCCAGCAGCTTAGAGCCGGGAGCGGCTGGGGCCAACGTCCTGACTTTC.

The rearrangement joins TRBV10-3 to TRBJ2-3; 11 bases line up with TRBD1. The germline V gene has CDR1 ENHRY and CDR2 SYGVKD. The CDR3 runs to 14 residues. Trimming removed 6 bases from V and 6 bases from J; junction bases left unmatched: 5. The CDR3 is CAIRDRGPTDTQYF. Here the CDR3 DNA reads TGTGCCATCAGGGACAGGGGGCCCACCGATACGCAGTATTTT.

V is TRBV19 and J is TRBJ2-1, with a tentative D call TRBD2 (5 bases). The CDR3 contains 14 residues. V lost 3 bases and J lost 7, with 13 bases in between. Germline V gives CDR1 LNHDA, CDR2 SQIVND (reference sequence). In DNA, the CDR3 is TGTGCCAGTAGTATGGTCGGCGGGTTTAATGAGCAGTTCTTC. This translates into CASSMVGGFNEQFF.

The DNA of the CDR3 is TGTGCCAGCAGTGAAGCTTTTAACAGGGGGCTGAGCAATCAGCCCCAGCATTTT. Amino acids: CASSEAFNRGLSNQPQHF. The gene calls are TRBV2 and TRBJ1-5; 9 bases match TRBD1. The ends lost 0 bases at V and 1 base at J; junction bases unmatched: 7. The germline CDR1 and CDR2 sequences are SNHLY and FYNNEI. This CDR3 region has 18 residues.

The rearrangement uses TRBV5-6 and TRBJ1-1; possibly TRBD1 for D (6 bases). Trimming took 4 bases from V and 8 from J, leaving 12 bases between them. Germline CDR1 is SGHDT and CDR2 is YYEEEE. The CDR3 is 12 residues long. The CDR3 protein is CASSENREEAFF. CDR3 coding DNA: TGTGCCAGCAGCGAAAACAGGGAGGAAGCTTTCTTT.

The chain couples TRBV6-5 to TRBJ2-5; D possibly corresponds to TRBD1 (5 bases). This CDR3 is built from 15 residues. The germline V and J ends were trimmed by 5 bases and 3 bases, with 16 bases remaining between them. Looked up from germline, CDR1 is MNHEY and CDR2 is SVGAGI. CDR3 sequence: CASSPYQDTKETQYF. CDR3 nucleotides: TGTGCCAGCAGTCCGTACCAGGACACCAAAGAGACCCAGTACTTC.

The J gene is TRBJ1-1, the V gene TRBV7-9; a possible D gene is TRBD1 (5 bases). Looked up from germline, CDR1 is SEHNR and CDR2 is FQNEAQ (reference sequence). The CDR3 extends over 15 amino acids. V dropped 5 bases and J dropped 1 base, with 14 bases sitting between them. The CDR3 sequence: CASSRVVGGNTEAFF. The CDR3 coding sequence is TGTGCCAGCAGCCGTGTGGTGGGGGGGAACACTGAAGCTTTCTTT.

The rearrangement uses TRBV2 and TRBJ2-5; no definite D call. V lost 6 bases and J lost 5, with 7 bases in between. Germline CDR1 reads SNHLY; CDR2 reads FYNNEI. CDR3 length: 11 residues. CDR3 sequence: CASSFGETQYF. In DNA, the CDR3 is TGTGCCAGCAGCTTCGGTGAGACCCAGTACTTC.

The chain recombines TRBV25-1 with TRBJ2-5; 7 nucleotides match TRBD1. Germline lookup yields CDR1 MGHDK and CDR2 SYGVNS. The V and J ends lost 5 bases and 5 bases, in that order; junction bases with no gene match: 11. The CDR3 is 15 residues long. CDR3 coding DNA: TGTGCCAGCAGTACCAACAGACAGGGCTTGGAGACCCAGTACTTC. Translated, it gives CASSTNRQGLETQYF.

The rearrangement joins TRBV6-5 to TRBJ1-3, with D perhaps TRBD1 (6 bases). V dropped 0 bases and J dropped 2 bases, with 11 bases sitting between them. CDR3 size: 16 residues. Germline V gives CDR1 MNHEY, CDR2 SVGAGI. For the CDR3, the DNA is TGTGCCAGCAGTTACTCCGATCGGACAGCTGGAAACACCATATATTTT. Encoded protein: CASSYSDRTAGNTIYF.

This clone has just one count. The genes are TRBV24-1 and TRBJ1-1; D is ambiguous. The CDR3 has 15 amino acids. Trimming stripped 1 base from V and 8 bases from J, with 16 bases between. The V gene's germline CDR1 is KGHDR and CDR2 SFDVKD. DNA of the CDR3: TGTGCCACCAGTGATTTCTTTTCGGGGAAAGAAGAAGCTTTCTTT. Amino acid sequence: CATSDFFSGKEEAFF.

The gene calls are TRBV4-3 and TRBJ1-3, with TRBD1 matching over 8 bases. V shed 3 bases, J shed 4 bases, and the junction held 5 bases outside the gene matches. This CDR3 has 15 residues. Germline CDR1 reads LGHNA; CDR2 reads YSLEER. Here the CDR3 reads CASSQDRAYGNTIYF. The DNA of the CDR3 is TGCGCCAGCAGCCAGGACAGGGCCTACGGAAACACCATATATTTT.

The chain couples TRBV5-1 to TRBJ2-3, with D possibly being TRBD1 (6 bases). V was cut by 4 bases and J by 2 bases, with 11 bases left in between. CDR1 is SGHRS and CDR2 is YFSETQ in the germline V gene. This CDR3 is 14 amino acids long. In nucleotides, the CDR3 is TGCGCCAGCAGCACAGGGCGGATCACAGATACGCAGTATTTT. Residues: CASSTGRITDTQYF.

J is TRBJ1-1 and V is TRBV5-1, with 7 bases that match TRBD1. This CDR3 is 17 amino acids long. V dropped 0 bases and J dropped 1; count of bases not matched to a gene: 9. CDR1 is SGHRS and CDR2 is YFSETQ in the germline V gene. The CDR3 loop reads CASSLAEQGFRNTEAFF. Written as DNA, the CDR3 is TGCGCCAGCAGCTTGGCCGAACAGGGGTTCAGGAACACTGAAGCTTTCTTT. Full variable domain (rest looked up from reference TRBV5-1 and TRBJ1-1): KAGVTQTPRYLIKTRGQQVTLSCSPISGHRSVSWYQQTPGQGLQFLFEYFSETQRNKGNFPGRFSGRQFSNSRSEMNVSTLELGDSALYLCASSLAEQGFRNTEAFFGQGTRLTVV.

The chain is built from TRBV11-3 and TRBJ2-7; 7 bases fit TRBD1. The CDR3 is 12 residues long. The V segment lost 2 bases and the J segment 6 bases; nucleotides outside the gene matches: 1. CDR1 and CDR2 (germline): SGHNT, YENEEA. The CDR3 bases are TGTGCCAGCAGCTTATCAGGGGGCGAGCAGTACTTC. Protein sequence: CASSLSGGEQYF. Supplemented by reference TRBV11-3 and TRBJ2-7, the full variable domain reads EAGVVQSPRYKIIEKKQPVAFWCNPISGHNTLYWYLQNLGQGPELLIRYENEEAVDDSQLPKDRFSAERLKGVDSTLKIQPAELGDSAVYLCASSLSGGEQYFGPGTRLTVT.

This clone has more than one count but fewer than ten. This chain links TRBV2 with TRBJ1-2; tentatively, D is TRBD1 (5 bases). V was shortened by 4 bases and J by 5 bases, with 14 bases between the two germline ends. CDR3 size: 14 residues. Germline CDR1 is SNHLY and CDR2 is FYNNEI. The DNA for the CDR3 is TGTGCCAGCAGTGTTGACAGTCCAATGTATGGCTACACCTTC. Protein sequence: CASSVDSPMYGYTF.

The rearrangement joins TRBV6-5 to TRBJ2-1, with 11 positions matching TRBD2. The germline gives CDR1 MNHEY, CDR2 SVGAGI. This CDR3 spans 15 amino acids. The trim removed 4 bases at V and 5 bases at J, leaving 4 bases unmatched. The CDR3 spells CASSSRLAGNNEQFF. CDR3 DNA sequence: TGTGCCAGCAGTTCCCGACTAGCGGGGAACAATGAGCAGTTCTTC.

This chain uses TRBV11-2 with TRBJ2-1; weak D call: TRBD2 (6 bases). V was cut by 2 bases and J by 4 bases, with 24 bases left in between. Germline V gene sequence: CDR1 SGHAT, CDR2 FQNNGV. The CDR3 is 19 amino acids. The CDR3 nucleotides read TGTGCCAGCAGCTTATCCCCCTCGCGGGGACTTCTACTATACAATGAGCAGTTCTTC. This gives the protein CASSLSPSRGLLLYNEQFF.